The rows below give T cell receptor beta chains drawn from one sample of a study of chemoradiotherapy in HPV16-positive cancers. Assay used: immunoSEQ multiplex PCR; TCRdb lists only in-frame clones, some missing. The sample records about 1,800 clones, roughly 92% being singletons. The sample consisted of tumor tissue, taken from a patient who underwent chemoradiotherapy. Receptors originate from a human donor with HPV-associated anogenital cancer. The CDR3 runs from the conserved cysteine through the conserved F or W. A D gene is named only where the DNA matches it firmly. Clone sizes are given selectively: once, few, many, or a class where the clone is expanded.

v_gene: TRBV9; d_gene: -; abundance: -; j_gene: TRBJ2-7; CDR3nt: TGTGCCAGCAGCCCCCGGGGGACATCCTACGAGCAGTACTTC; CDR3aa: CASSPRGTSYEQYF
v_gene: TRBV7-8; d_gene: -; abundance: once; j_gene: TRBJ2-2; CDR3nt: TGTGCCAGCAGCTTAGCCTCAGGGGCCGACACCGGGGAGCTGTTTTTT; CDR3aa: CASSLASGADTGELFF
v_gene: TRBV5-6; d_gene: -; abundance: -; j_gene: TRBJ2-7; CDR3nt: TGTGCCAGCAGCTTGGGTGGGTGGTGGCTCAGCGAATCATCCTACGAGCAGTACTTC; CDR3aa: CASSLGGWWLSESSYEQYF
v_gene: TRBV2; d_gene: -; abundance: -; j_gene: TRBJ2-1; CDR3nt: TGTGCCAGCAGGGCCGGTGTCCGCAATGAGCAGTTCTTC; CDR3aa: CASRAGVRNEQFF
v_gene: TRBV14; d_gene: TRBD1; abundance: -; j_gene: TRBJ2-6; CDR3nt: TGTGCCAGCAGCCAAGAGACCGGGACAGGGAAAGTTCGCTACTCTGGGGCCAACGTCCTGACTTTC; CDR3aa: CASSQETGTGKVRYSGANVLTF
v_gene: TRBV5-1; d_gene: TRBD1; abundance: -; j_gene: TRBJ1-5; CDR3nt: TGCGCCAGCAGCGACACAGGGGATCAGCCCCAGCATTTT; CDR3aa: CASSDTGDQPQHF
v_gene: TRBV6-5; d_gene: -; abundance: -; j_gene: TRBJ2-7; CDR3nt: TGTGCCAGCGGAGGGGTGGGTGAGCAGTACTTC; CDR3aa: CASGGVGEQYF
v_gene: TRBV2; d_gene: TRBD1; abundance: -; j_gene: TRBJ2-7; CDR3nt: TGTGCCAGCAGCCGGGACAGGTTCTACGAGCAGTACTTC; CDR3aa: CASSRDRFYEQYF
v_gene: TRBV27; d_gene: TRBD1; abundance: -; j_gene: TRBJ2-7; CDR3nt: TGTGCCAGCAGCCCCGGACAGGGGGCGTACGAGCAGTACTTC; CDR3aa: CASSPGQGAYEQYF
v_gene: TRBV6-6; d_gene: TRBD1; abundance: -; j_gene: TRBJ1-3; CDR3nt: TGTGCCAGCAGTTACCCCGACAGGGGCGGTGGAAACACCATATATTTT; CDR3aa: CASSYPDRGGGNTIYF
v_gene: TRBV2; d_gene: -; abundance: -; j_gene: TRBJ1-6; CDR3nt: TGTGCCAGCAGCTCGGAAAGGGGGATTTCACCCCTCCACTTT; CDR3aa: CASSSERGISPLHF
v_gene: TRBV5-4; d_gene: TRBD2; abundance: -; j_gene: TRBJ2-1; CDR3nt: TGTGCCAGCAGACGACTAGCTGGGGAGCAGTTCTTC; CDR3aa: CASRRLAGEQFF
v_gene: TRBV11-2; d_gene: TRBD2; abundance: -; j_gene: TRBJ2-1; CDR3nt: TGTGCCAGCAGCCCCTCAGCGGGAAACAATGAGCAGTTCTTC; CDR3aa: CASSPSAGNNEQFF
v_gene: TRBV7-9; d_gene: -; abundance: few; j_gene: TRBJ1-5; CDR3nt: TGTGCCAGCAGCCCGGACGGCAATCAGCCCCAGCATTTT; CDR3aa: CASSPDGNQPQHF
v_gene: TRBV27; d_gene: TRBD1; abundance: -; j_gene: TRBJ1-1; CDR3nt: TGTGCCAGCAGTTATATACAGGGGACTGAAGCTTTCTTT; CDR3aa: CASSYIQGTEAFF
v_gene: TRBV7-6; d_gene: -; abundance: -; j_gene: TRBJ2-5; CDR3nt: TGTGCCAGCAGCTTTGACGCGGAGACCCAGTACTTC; CDR3aa: CASSFDAETQYF
v_gene: TRBV2; d_gene: -; abundance: -; j_gene: TRBJ2-4; CDR3nt: TGTGCCAGCAAGGTCGAAAACATTCAGTACTTC; CDR3aa: CASKVENIQYF
v_gene: TRBV7-2; d_gene: TRBD1; abundance: few; j_gene: TRBJ2-2; CDR3nt: TGTGCCAGCAGCGTATGGACAGGGACCGGGGAGCTGTTTTTT; CDR3aa: CASSVWTGTGELFF
v_gene: TRBV5-1; d_gene: -; abundance: -; j_gene: TRBJ2-7; CDR3nt: TGCGCCAGCAGCACCGGGCCCGAGTCCTACGAGCAGTACTTC; CDR3aa: CASSTGPESYEQYF
v_gene: TRBV28; d_gene: TRBD1; abundance: -; j_gene: TRBJ1-1; CDR3nt: TGTGCCAGCAGTTTGGGGGGACAGGATGAAGCTTTCTTT; CDR3aa: CASSLGGQDEAFF
v_gene: TRBV30; d_gene: -; abundance: -; j_gene: TRBJ1-2; CDR3nt: TGTGCCTGGACCGTAGCAGGCGTTAGTTATGGCTACACCTTC; CDR3aa: CAWTVAGVSYGYTF
v_gene: TRBV2; d_gene: -; abundance: -; j_gene: TRBJ2-3; CDR3nt: TGTGCCAGCAGTGAAGGGACAGCTAGCACAGATACGCAGTATTTT; CDR3aa: CASSEGTASTDTQYF
v_gene: TRBV9; d_gene: -; abundance: -; j_gene: TRBJ2-1; CDR3nt: TGTGCCAGCAGCGTAGACAGGGCCCCCTACAATGAGCAGTTCTTC; CDR3aa: CASSVDRAPYNEQFF
v_gene: TRBV15; d_gene: -; abundance: once; j_gene: TRBJ2-1; CDR3nt: TGTGCCACCAGCAGAGTGCGGCTAATGATCAATGAGCAGTTCTTC; CDR3aa: CATSRVRLMINEQFF
v_gene: TRBV15; d_gene: -; abundance: -; j_gene: TRBJ2-7; CDR3nt: TGTGCCACCAGCGGTACCAGAACAGGGTCCGAGCAGTACTTC; CDR3aa: CATSGTRTGSEQYF
v_gene: TRBV28; d_gene: TRBD1; abundance: -; j_gene: TRBJ2-1; CDR3nt: TGTGCCAGCAGTCCCAGGGGACAGGGCAGGTCCTACAATGAGCAGTTCTTC; CDR3aa: CASSPRGQGRSYNEQFF
v_gene: TRBV2; d_gene: -; abundance: -; j_gene: TRBJ2-3; CDR3nt: TGTGCCAGCAGCCCTGGAGAAGGGAGGGGGGATACGCAGTATTTT; CDR3aa: CASSPGEGRGDTQYF
v_gene: TRBV30; d_gene: TRBD1; abundance: -; j_gene: TRBJ1-2; CDR3nt: TGTGCCTGGAGTGACAGGGGTGACTATGGCTACACCTTC; CDR3aa: CAWSDRGDYGYTF
v_gene: TRBV7-9; d_gene: TRBD1; abundance: few; j_gene: TRBJ1-6; CDR3nt: TGTGCCAGCAGCTTATTGGACAGGGACGATTCACCCCTCCACTTT; CDR3aa: CASSLLDRDDSPLHF
v_gene: TRBV30; d_gene: -; abundance: -; j_gene: TRBJ2-1; CDR3nt: TGTGCCTGGAGTGTATGGGCTAGTGGGCTTCCCGTTGAGCAGTTCTTC; CDR3aa: CAWSVWASGLPVEQFF
v_gene: TRBV11-2; d_gene: -; abundance: -; j_gene: TRBJ2-1; CDR3nt: TGTGCCAGCAGCCCGGGACTCCAGCAGTTCTTC; CDR3aa: CASSPGLQQFF
v_gene: TRBV14; d_gene: -; abundance: once; j_gene: TRBJ2-3; CDR3nt: TGTGCCAGCAGCTCCGGACTACCAGATACGCAGTATTTT; CDR3aa: CASSSGLPDTQYF
v_gene: TRBV5-1; d_gene: -; abundance: -; j_gene: TRBJ1-2; CDR3nt: TGCGCCAGCAGCCCGGACACCATCTATGGCTACACCTTC; CDR3aa: CASSPDTIYGYTF
v_gene: TRBV14; d_gene: TRBD2; abundance: once; j_gene: TRBJ2-1; CDR3nt: TGTGCCAGCAGCTCTACTAGCGGTGACAATGAGCAGTTCTTC; CDR3aa: CASSSTSGDNEQFF
v_gene: TRBV29-1; d_gene: -; abundance: -; j_gene: TRBJ2-2; CDR3nt: TGCAGCGTTGGCGGGACAGTGAACACCGGGGAGCTGTTTTTT; CDR3aa: CSVGGTVNTGELFF
v_gene: TRBV6-8; d_gene: TRBD2; abundance: -; j_gene: TRBJ2-7; CDR3nt: TGTGCCAGCAGTTGTACCTGGACTAGCGGGAGTGCATACGAGCAGTACTTC; CDR3aa: CASSCTWTSGSAYEQYF
v_gene: TRBV6-1; d_gene: -; abundance: -; j_gene: TRBJ1-1; CDR3nt: TGTGCCAGCATCGGGACATATGAAGCTTTCTTT; CDR3aa: CASIGTYEAFF
v_gene: TRBV5-8; d_gene: TRBD1; abundance: -; j_gene: TRBJ1-3; CDR3nt: TGTGCCAGCAGCCGAAGAACCGGGACAGGGACGAACACCATATATTTT; CDR3aa: CASSRRTGTGTNTIYF
v_gene: TRBV5-1; d_gene: TRBD2; abundance: -; j_gene: TRBJ2-5; CDR3nt: TGCGCCAGCAGACTAGCGGTAAAAGAGACCCAGTACTTC; CDR3aa: CASRLAVKETQYF
v_gene: TRBV5-5; d_gene: -; abundance: -; j_gene: TRBJ2-7; CDR3nt: TGTGCCAGCAGCTTGGCTACAGGGAGGTACTACGAGCAGTACTTC; CDR3aa: CASSLATGRYYEQYF
v_gene: TRBV7-9; d_gene: -; abundance: -; j_gene: TRBJ1-2; CDR3nt: TGTGCCAGCAGCTTAAGTATCAACTATGGCTACACCTTC; CDR3aa: CASSLSINYGYTF
v_gene: TRBV6-1; d_gene: TRBD2; abundance: -; j_gene: TRBJ2-3; CDR3nt: TGTGCCAGCAGTGACGTAACTAGCGGGAGGAACACAGATACGCAGTATTTT; CDR3aa: CASSDVTSGRNTDTQYF
v_gene: TRBV7-6; d_gene: TRBD2; abundance: -; j_gene: TRBJ2-7; CDR3nt: TGTGCCAGCAGCTCCCAAATAGCGGGGGGATTCTACGAGCAGTACTTC; CDR3aa: CASSSQIAGGFYEQYF
v_gene: TRBV15; d_gene: -; abundance: -; j_gene: TRBJ1-1; CDR3nt: TGTGCCACCAGCAGAGGTCTCGTGGGGACTGAAGCTTTCTTT; CDR3aa: CATSRGLVGTEAFF
v_gene: TRBV7-9; d_gene: TRBD1; abundance: -; j_gene: TRBJ1-4; CDR3nt: TGTGCCAGCAGCTTCGCCTCCGGGACAGGGGGTGAAAAACTGTTTTTT; CDR3aa: CASSFASGTGGEKLFF
v_gene: TRBV27; d_gene: TRBD2; abundance: -; j_gene: TRBJ2-5; CDR3nt: TGTGCCAGTCCGATGAGAGCGGGGCGGTACCAAGAGACCCAGTACTTC; CDR3aa: CASPMRAGRYQETQYF